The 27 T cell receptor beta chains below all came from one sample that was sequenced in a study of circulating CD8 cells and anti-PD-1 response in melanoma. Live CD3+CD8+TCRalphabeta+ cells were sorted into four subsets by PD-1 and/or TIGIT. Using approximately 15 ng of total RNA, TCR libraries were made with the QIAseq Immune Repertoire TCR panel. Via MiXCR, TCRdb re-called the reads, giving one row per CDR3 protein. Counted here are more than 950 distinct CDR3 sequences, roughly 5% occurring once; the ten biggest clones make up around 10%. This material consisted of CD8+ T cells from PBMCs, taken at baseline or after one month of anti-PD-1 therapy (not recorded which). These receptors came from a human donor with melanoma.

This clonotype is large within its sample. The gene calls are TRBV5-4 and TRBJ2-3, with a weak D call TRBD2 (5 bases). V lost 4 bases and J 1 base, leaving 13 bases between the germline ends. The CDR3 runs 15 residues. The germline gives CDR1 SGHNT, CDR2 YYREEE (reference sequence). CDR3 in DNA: TGTGCCAGCAGCCCTGAACTAGGCGGCACAGATACGCAGTATTTT. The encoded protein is CASSPELGGTDTQYF. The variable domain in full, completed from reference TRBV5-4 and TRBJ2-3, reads ETGVTQSPTHLIKTRGQQVTLRCSSQSGHNTVSWYQQALGQGPQFIFQYYREEENGRGNFPPRFSGLQFPNYSSELNVNALELDDSALYLCASSPELGGTDTQYFGPGTRLTVL.

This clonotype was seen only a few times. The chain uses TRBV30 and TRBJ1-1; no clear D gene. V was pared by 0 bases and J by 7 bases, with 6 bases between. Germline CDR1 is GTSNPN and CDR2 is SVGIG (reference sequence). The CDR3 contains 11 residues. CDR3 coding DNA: TGTGCCTGGAGTGTCGTAGGTGAAGCTTTCTTT. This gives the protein CAWSVVGEAFF.

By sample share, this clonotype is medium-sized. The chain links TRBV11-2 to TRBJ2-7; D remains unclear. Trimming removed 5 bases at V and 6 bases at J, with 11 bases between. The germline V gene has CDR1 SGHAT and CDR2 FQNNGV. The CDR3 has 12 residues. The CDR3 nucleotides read TGTGCCAGCAGCCACCCCTCGGCCGAGCAGTACTTC. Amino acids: CASSHPSAEQYF.

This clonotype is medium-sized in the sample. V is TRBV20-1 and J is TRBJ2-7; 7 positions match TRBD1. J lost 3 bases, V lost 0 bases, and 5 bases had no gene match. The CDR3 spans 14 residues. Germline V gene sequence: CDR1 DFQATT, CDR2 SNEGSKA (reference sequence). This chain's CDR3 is CSARDRAGGYEQYF. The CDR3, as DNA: TGCAGTGCTAGAGATCGCGCAGGGGGCTACGAGCAGTACTTC.

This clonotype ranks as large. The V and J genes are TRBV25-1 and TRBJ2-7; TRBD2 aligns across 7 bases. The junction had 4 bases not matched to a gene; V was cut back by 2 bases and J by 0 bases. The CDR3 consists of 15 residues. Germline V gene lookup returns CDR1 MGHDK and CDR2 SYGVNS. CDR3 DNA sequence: TGTGCCAGCAGTGAAAGGGCGGGGGACTCCTACGAGCAGTACTTC. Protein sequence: CASSERAGDSYEQYF.

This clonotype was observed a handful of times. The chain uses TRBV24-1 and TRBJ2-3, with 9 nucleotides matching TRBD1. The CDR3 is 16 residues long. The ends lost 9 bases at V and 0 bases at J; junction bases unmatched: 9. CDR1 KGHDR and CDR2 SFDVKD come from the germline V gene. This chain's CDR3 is CATELSGTGSTDTQYF. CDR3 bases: TGTGCCACCGAGTTGTCCGGGACAGGGAGCACAGATACGCAGTATTTT.

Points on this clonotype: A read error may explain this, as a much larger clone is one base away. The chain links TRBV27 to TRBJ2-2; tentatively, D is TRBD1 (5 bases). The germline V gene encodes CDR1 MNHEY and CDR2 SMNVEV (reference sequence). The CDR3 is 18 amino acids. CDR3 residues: CASSLMAGTKGNAGELFF. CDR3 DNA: TGTGCCAGCAGTTTAATGGCAGGCACCAAGGGGAACGCCGGGGAGCTGTTTTTT.

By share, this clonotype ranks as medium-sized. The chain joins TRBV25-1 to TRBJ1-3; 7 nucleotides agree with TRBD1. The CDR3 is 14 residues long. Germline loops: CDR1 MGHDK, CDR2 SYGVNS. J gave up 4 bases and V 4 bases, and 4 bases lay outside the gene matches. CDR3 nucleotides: TGTGCCAGCAGTGGCGGGACAGTCGGAAACACCATATATTTT. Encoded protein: CASSGGTVGNTIYF.

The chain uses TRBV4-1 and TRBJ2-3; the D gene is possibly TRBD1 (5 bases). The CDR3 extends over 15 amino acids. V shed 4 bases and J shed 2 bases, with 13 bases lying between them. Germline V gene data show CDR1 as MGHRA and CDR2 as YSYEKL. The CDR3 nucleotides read TGCGCCAGCAGCCGCTCGCAGGGTTTCACAGATACGCAGTATTTT. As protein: CASSRSQGFTDTQYF.

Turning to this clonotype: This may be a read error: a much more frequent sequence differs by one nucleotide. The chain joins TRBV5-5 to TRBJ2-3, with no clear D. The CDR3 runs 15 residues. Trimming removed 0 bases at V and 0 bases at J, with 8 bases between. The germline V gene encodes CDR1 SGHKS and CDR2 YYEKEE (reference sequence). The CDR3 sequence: CASSLVGSSTDTQYF. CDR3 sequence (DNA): TGTGCCAGCAGCTTGGTAGGTTCTAGCACAGATACGCAGTATTTT. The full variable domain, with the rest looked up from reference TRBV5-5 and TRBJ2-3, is DAGVTQSPTHLIKTRGQQVTLRCSPISGHKSVSWYQQVLGQGPQFIFQYYEKEERGRGNFPDRFSARQFPNYSSELNVNALLLGDSALYLCASSLVGSSTDTQYFGPGTRLTVL.

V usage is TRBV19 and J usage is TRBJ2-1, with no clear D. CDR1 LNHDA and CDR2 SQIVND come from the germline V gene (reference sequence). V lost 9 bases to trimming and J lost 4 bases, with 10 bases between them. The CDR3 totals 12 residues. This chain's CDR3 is CASSFSYNEQFF. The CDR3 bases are TGTGCCAGCTCGTTCTCGTACAATGAGCAGTTCTTC.

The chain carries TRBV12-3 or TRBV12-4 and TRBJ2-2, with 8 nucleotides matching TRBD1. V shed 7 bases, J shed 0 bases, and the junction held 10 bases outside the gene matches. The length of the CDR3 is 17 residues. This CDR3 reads CASTPLGRGPNTGELFF. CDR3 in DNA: TGTGCCAGCACCCCTCTGGGCAGGGGGCCGAACACCGGGGAGCTGTTTTTT.

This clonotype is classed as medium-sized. The DNA of the CDR3 is TGCAGTGCCGGACTAGCGAGACGCTACGAGCAGTACTTC. Protein product: CSAGLARRYEQYF. The V and J genes are TRBV20-1 and TRBJ2-7; 9 nucleotides line up with TRBD2. Trimming removed 6 bases from V and 3 bases from J; junction bases left unmatched: 6. Germline values: CDR1 DFQATT, CDR2 SNEGSKA (reference sequence). The CDR3 runs to 13 residues.

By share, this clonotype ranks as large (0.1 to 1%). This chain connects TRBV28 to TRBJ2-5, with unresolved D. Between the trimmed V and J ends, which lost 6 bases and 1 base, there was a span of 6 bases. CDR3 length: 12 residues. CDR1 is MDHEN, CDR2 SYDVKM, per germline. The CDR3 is CASRGFQETQYF. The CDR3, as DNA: TGTGCCAGCAGGGGGTTCCAAGAGACCCAGTACTTC.

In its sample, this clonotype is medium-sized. The DNA of the CDR3 is TGTGCCAGCAGCCAGGGACAGGGGAAGTCGCAGCCCCAGCATTTT. Protein product: CASSQGQGKSQPQHF. J is TRBJ1-5 and V is TRBV7-2; 10 nucleotides line up with TRBD1. CDR1 and CDR2 (germline): SGHTA, FQGNSA. The CDR3 contains 15 residues. J was trimmed by 7 bases and V by 5 bases; bases with no gene match: 8.

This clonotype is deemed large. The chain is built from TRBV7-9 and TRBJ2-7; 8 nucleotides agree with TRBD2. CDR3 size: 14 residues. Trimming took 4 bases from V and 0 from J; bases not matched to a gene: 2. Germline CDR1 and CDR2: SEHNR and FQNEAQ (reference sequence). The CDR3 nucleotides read TGTGCCAGCAGCTCCACTAGCGGCTCCTACGAGCAGTACTTC. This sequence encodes CASSSTSGSYEQYF.

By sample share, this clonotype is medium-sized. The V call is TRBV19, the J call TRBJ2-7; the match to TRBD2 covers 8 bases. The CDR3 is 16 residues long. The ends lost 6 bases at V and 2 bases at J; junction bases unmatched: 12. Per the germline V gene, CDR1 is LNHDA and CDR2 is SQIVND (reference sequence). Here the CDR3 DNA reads TGTGCCAGTAGCCCAACTTTTCGGGGGGGCCCCTACGAGCAGTACTTC. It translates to CASSPTFRGGPYEQYF.

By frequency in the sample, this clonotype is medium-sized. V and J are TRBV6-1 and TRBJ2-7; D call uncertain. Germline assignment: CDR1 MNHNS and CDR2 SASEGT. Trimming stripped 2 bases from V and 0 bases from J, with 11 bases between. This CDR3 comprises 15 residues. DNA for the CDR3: TGTGCCAGCAGTGAAACTCCAGGTTCCTCCTACGAGCAGTACTTC. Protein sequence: CASSETPGSSYEQYF.

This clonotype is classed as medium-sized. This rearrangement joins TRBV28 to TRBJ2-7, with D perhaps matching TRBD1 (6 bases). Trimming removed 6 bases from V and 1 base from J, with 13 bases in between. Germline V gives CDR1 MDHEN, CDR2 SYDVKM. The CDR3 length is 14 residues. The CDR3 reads CASSSRQESYEQYF. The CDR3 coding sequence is TGTGCCAGCAGCTCGAGACAGGAATCCTACGAGCAGTACTTC.

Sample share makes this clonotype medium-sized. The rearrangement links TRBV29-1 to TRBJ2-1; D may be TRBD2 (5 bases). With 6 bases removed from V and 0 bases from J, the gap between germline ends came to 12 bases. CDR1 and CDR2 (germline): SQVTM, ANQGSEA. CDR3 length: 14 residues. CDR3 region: CSVEDVSSYNEQFF. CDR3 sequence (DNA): TGCAGCGTGGAGGACGTGAGCTCCTACAATGAGCAGTTCTTC.

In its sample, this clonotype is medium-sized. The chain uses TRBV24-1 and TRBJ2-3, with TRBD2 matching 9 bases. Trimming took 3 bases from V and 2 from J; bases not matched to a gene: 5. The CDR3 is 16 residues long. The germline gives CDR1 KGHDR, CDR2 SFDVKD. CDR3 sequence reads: CATSDPSGGLTDTQYF. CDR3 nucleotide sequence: TGTGCCACCAGTGATCCCAGCGGGGGGCTCACAGATACGCAGTATTTT.

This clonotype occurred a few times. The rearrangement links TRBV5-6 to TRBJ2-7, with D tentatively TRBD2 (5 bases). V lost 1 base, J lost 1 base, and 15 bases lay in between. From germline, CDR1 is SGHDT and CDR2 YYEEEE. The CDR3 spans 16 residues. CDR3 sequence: CASSLPLTGRSYEQYF. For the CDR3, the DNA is TGTGCCAGCAGCTTGCCTCTCACGGGGAGATCCTACGAGCAGTACTTC.

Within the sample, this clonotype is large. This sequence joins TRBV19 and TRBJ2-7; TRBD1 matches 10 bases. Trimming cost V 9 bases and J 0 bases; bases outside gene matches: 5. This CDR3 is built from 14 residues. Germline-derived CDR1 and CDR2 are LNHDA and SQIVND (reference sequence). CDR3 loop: CASERTGGSYEQYF. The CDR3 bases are TGTGCCAGCGAAAGGACAGGGGGCTCCTACGAGCAGTACTTC.

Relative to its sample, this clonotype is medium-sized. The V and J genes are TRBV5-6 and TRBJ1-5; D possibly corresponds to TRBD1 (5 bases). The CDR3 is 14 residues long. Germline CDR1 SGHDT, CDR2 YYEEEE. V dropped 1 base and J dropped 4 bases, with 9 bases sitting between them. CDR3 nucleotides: TGTGCCAGCAGCTTGTCGGCAGGGAATCAGCCCCAGCATTTT. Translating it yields CASSLSAGNQPQHF.

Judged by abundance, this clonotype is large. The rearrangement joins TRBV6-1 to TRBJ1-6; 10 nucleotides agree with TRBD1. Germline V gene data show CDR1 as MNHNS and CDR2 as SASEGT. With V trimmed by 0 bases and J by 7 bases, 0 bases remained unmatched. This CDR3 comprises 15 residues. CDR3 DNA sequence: TGTGCCAGCAGTGAAGCGACAGGGGGCAATTCACCCCTCCACTTT. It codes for CASSEATGGNSPLHF.

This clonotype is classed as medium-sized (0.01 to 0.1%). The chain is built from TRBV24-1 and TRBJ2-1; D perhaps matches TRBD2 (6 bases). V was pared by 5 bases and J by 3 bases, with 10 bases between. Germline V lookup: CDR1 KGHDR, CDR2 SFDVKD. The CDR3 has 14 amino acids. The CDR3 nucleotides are TGTGCCACCAGTGTAACGGGGGACTACAATGAGCAGTTCTTC. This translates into CATSVTGDYNEQFF.

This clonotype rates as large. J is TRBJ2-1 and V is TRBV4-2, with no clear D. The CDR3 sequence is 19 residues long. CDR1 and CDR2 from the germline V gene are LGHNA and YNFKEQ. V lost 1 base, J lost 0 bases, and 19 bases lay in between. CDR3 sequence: CASSQVRLGPESSYNEQFF. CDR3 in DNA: TGTGCCAGCAGCCAAGTGCGGTTGGGCCCCGAGAGCTCCTACAATGAGCAGTTCTTC.